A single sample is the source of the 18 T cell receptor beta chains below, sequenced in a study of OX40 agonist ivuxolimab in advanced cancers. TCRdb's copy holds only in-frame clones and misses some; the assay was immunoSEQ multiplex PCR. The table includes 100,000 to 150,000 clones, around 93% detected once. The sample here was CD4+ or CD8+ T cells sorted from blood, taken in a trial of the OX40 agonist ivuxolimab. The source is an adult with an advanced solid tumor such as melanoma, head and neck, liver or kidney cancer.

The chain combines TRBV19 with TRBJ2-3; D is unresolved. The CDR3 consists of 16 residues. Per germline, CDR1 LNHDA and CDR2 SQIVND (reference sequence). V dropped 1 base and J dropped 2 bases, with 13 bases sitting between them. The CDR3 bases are TGTGCCAGTAGTATAGGTAGAGGCTTAACCACAGATACGCAGTATTTT. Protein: CASSIGRGLTTDTQYF.

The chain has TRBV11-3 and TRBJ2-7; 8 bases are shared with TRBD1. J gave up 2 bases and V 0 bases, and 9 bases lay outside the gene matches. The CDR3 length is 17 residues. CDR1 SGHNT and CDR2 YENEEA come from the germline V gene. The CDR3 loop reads CASSLDMSGGIAYEQYF. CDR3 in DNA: TGTGCCAGCAGCTTAGATATGTCAGGGGGCATAGCCTACGAGCAGTACTTC.

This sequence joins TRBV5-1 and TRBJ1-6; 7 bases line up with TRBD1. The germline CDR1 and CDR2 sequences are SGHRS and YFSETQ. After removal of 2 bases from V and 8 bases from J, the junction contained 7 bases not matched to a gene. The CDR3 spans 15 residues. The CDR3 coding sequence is TGCGCCAGCAGCTTCAACAGGGGATCGGATTCACCCCTCCACTTT. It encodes CASSFNRGSDSPLHF.

CDR3 nucleotides: TGTGCCAGCAGCCCCCGGACAGGGGGCTACACTGAAGCTTTCTTT. This sequence encodes CASSPRTGGYTEAFF. The chain employs TRBV5-4 and TRBJ1-1, with 11 bases fitting TRBD1. The germline gives CDR1 SGHNT, CDR2 YYREEE (reference sequence). The V and J ends lost 4 bases and 3 bases, in that order; junction bases with no gene match: 5. CDR3 length: 15 amino acids. Supplemented by reference TRBV5-4 and TRBJ1-1, the full variable domain reads ETGVTQSPTHLIKTRGQQVTLRCSSQSGHNTVSWYQQALGQGPQFIFQYYREEENGRGNFPPRFSGLQFPNYSSELNVNALELDDSALYLCASSPRTGGYTEAFFGQGTRLTVV.

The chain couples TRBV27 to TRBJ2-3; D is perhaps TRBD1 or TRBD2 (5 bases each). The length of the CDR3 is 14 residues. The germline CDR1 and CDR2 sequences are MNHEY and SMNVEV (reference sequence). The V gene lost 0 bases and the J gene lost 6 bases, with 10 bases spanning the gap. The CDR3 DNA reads TGTGCCAGCAGTTTATCGAGGGGATGGGATACGCAGTATTTT. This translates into CASSLSRGWDTQYF.

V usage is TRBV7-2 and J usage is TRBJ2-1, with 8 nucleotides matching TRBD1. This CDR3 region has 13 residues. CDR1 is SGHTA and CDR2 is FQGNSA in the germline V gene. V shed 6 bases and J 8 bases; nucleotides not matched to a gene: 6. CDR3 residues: CASRPQGAYEQFF. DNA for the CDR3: TGTGCCAGCAGACCGCAGGGGGCCTATGAGCAGTTCTTC.

Written as DNA, the CDR3 is TGTGCCAGCAGCCCTAGCCGGGGCTCAGATACGCAGTATTTT. This gives the protein CASSPSRGSDTQYF. The chain couples TRBV28 to TRBJ2-3, with D perhaps assigned TRBD1 or TRBD2 (5 bases each). V was clipped by 6 bases and J by 4 bases, with 14 bases between them. This CDR3 comprises 14 residues. Germline V gene lookup returns CDR1 MDHEN and CDR2 SYDVKM.

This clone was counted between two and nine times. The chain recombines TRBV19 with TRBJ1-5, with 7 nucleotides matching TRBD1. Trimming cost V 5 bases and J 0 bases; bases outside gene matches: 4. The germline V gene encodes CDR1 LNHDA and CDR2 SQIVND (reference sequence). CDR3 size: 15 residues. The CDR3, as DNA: TGTGCCAGTAGTGCACAGGGGTATAGCAATCAGCCCCAGCATTTT. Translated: CASSAQGYSNQPQHF. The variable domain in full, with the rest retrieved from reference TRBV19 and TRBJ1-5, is DGGITQSPKYLFRKEGQNVTLSCEQNLNHDAMYWYRQDPGQGLRLIYYSQIVNDFQKGDIAEGYSVSREKKESFPLTVTSAQKNPTAFYLCASSAQGYSNQPQHFGDGTRLSIL.

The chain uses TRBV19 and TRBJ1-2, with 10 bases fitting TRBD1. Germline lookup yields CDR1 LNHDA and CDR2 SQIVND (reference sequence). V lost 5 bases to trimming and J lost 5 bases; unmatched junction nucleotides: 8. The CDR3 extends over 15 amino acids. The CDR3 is CASSADRGRWYGYTF. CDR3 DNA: TGTGCCAGTAGTGCCGACAGGGGGCGATGGTATGGCTACACCTTC.

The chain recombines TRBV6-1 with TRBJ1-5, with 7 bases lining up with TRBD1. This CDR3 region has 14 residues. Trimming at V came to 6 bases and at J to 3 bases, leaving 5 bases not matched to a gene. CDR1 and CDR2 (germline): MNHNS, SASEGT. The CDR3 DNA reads TGTGCCAGCAGCACGACAGGGCTCAATCAGCCCCAGCATTTT. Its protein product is CASSTTGLNQPQHF.

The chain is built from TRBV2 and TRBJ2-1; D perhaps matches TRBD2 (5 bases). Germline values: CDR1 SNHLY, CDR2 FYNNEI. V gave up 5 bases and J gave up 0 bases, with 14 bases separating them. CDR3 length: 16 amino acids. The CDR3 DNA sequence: TGTGCCAGCAGTAGATTAGCGTCAAGCTCCTACAATGAGCAGTTCTTC. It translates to CASSRLASSSYNEQFF.

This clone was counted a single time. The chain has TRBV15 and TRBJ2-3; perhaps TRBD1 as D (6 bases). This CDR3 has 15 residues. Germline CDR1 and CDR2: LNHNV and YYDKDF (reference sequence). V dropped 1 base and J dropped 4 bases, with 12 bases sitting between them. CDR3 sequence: CATSRAQGSPDTQYF. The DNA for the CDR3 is TGTGCCACCAGCAGAGCGCAGGGGAGCCCAGATACGCAGTATTTT.

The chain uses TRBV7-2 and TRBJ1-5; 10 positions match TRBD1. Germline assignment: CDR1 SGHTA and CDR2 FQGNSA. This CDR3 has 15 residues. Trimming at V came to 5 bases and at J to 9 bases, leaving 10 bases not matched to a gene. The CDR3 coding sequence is TGTGCCAGCAGCCCGAGGACAGGGGGGGGTGGGCCCCAGCATTTT. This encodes CASSPRTGGGGPQHF. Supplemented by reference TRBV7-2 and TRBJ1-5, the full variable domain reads GAGVSQSPSNKVTEKGKDVELRCDPISGHTALYWYRQSLGQGLEFLIYFQGNSAPDKSGLPSDRFSAERTGGSVSTLTIQRTQQEDSAVYLCASSPRTGGGGPQHFGDGTRLSIL.

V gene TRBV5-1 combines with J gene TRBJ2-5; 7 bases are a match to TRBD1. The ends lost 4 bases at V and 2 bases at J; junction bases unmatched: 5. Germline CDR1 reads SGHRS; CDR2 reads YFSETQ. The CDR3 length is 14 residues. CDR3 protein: CASSHGTEQETQYF. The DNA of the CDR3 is TGCGCCAGCAGCCATGGGACAGAGCAAGAGACCCAGTACTTC. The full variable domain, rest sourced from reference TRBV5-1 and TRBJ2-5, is KAGVTQTPRYLIKTRGQQVTLSCSPISGHRSVSWYQQTPGQGLQFLFEYFSETQRNKGNFPGRFSGRQFSNSRSEMNVSTLELGDSALYLCASSHGTEQETQYFGPGTRLLVL.

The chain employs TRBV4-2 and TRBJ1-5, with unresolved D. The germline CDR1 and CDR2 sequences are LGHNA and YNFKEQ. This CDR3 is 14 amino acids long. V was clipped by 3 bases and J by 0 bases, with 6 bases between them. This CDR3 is CASSHGYSNQPQHF. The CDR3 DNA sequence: TGTGCCAGCAGCCACGGCTATAGCAATCAGCCCCAGCATTTT.

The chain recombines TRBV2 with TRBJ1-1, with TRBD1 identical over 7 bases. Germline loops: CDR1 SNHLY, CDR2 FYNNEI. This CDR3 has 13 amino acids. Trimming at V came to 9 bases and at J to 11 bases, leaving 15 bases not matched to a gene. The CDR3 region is CARRTGVGSSAFF. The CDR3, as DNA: TGTGCCAGGAGAACAGGGGTCGGTTCGTCTGCTTTCTTT.

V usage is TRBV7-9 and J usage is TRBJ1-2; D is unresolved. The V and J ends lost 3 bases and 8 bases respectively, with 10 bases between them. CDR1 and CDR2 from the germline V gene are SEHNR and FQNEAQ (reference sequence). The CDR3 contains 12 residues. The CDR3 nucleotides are TGTGCCAGCAGCTTGGACGCGCGAGGCTACACCTTC. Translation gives CASSLDARGYTF. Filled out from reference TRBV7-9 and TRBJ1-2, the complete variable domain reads DTGVSQNPRHKITKRGQNVTFRCDPISEHNRLYWYRQTLGQGPEFLTYFQNEAQLEKSRLLSDRFSAERPKGSFSTLEIQRTEQGDSAMYLCASSLDARGYTFGSGTRLTVV.

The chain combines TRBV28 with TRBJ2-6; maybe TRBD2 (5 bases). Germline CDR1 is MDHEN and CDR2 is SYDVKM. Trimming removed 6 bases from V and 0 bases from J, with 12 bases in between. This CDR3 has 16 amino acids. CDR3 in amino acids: CASRLGLISGANVLTF. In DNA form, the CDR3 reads TGTGCCAGCAGATTAGGACTCATCTCTGGGGCCAACGTCCTGACTTTC.